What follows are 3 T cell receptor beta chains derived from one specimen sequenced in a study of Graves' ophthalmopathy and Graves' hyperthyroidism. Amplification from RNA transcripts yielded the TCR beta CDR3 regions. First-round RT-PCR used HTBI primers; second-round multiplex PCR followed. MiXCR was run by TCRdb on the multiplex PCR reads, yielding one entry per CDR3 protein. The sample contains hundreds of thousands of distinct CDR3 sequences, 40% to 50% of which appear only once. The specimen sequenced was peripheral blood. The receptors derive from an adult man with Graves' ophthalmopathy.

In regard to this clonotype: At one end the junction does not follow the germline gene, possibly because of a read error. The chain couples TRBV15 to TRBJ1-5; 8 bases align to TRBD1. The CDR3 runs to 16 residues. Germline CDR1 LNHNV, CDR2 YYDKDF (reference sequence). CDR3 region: CASSSPDRGANQPQHF. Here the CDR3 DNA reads TGTGCCTCCAGCAGCCCAGACAGGGGAGCAAATCAGCCCCAGCATTTT.

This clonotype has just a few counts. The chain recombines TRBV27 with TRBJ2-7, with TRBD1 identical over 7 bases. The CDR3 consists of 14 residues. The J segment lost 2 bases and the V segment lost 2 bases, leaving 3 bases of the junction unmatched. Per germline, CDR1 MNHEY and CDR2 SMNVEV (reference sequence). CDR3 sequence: CASSLRGPAYEQYF. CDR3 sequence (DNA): TGTGCCAGCAGTTTAAGGGGGCCCGCCTACGAGCAGTACTTC.

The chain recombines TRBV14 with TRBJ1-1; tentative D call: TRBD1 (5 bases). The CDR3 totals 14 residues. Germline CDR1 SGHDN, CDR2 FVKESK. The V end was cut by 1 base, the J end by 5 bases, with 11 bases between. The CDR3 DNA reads TGTGCCAGCAGCCAAGTTAGAGACAGAACTGAAGCTTTCTTT. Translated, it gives CASSQVRDRTEAFF.